Listed below are T cell receptor beta chains from one sample, sequenced in a study of cytomegalovirus exposure and HLA in healthy donors. Produced via immunoSEQ multiplex PCR; TCRdb's table is partial and in-frame only. Of tens of thousands of clones listed, under 90% are singletons. Material: PBMCs. Receptor source: a woman in her thirties or forties in good health and CMV-seronegative. Each CDR3 is given with its conserved first and last residue. Fields, in order: J gene, V gene, CDR3 length, D gene, clone size, CDR3 DNA, CDR3 protein. D genes are given only for firm matches. Only some rows state a clone size, as once, few, many or a class for expanded clones.

j_call: TRBJ1-1
v_call: TRBV6-5
cdr3_length: 16
d_call: TRBD1
clone_size: -
cdr3_nt: TGTGCCAGCAGTTACTCGCGACAGGGTGCTGTGACTGAAGCTTTCTTT
cdr3_aa: CASSYSRQGAVTEAFF

j_call: TRBJ2-5
v_call: TRBV9
cdr3_length: 16
d_call: TRBD2
clone_size: once
cdr3_nt: TGTGCCAGCAGCGTAGGGGTAGCGGGAGGGCCGGAGACCCAGTACTTC
cdr3_aa: CASSVGVAGGPETQYF

j_call: TRBJ2-7
v_call: TRBV10-3
cdr3_length: 13
d_call: TRBD2
clone_size: once
cdr3_nt: TGTGCCATCAGGGCAAGCGGGGGACCCGAGCAGTACTTC
cdr3_aa: CAIRASGGPEQYF

j_call: TRBJ1-1
v_call: TRBV4-1
cdr3_length: 15
d_call: -
clone_size: -
cdr3_nt: TGCGCCAGCAGCCCTGCACAGGGAATAAACACTGAAGCTTTCTTT
cdr3_aa: CASSPAQGINTEAFF

j_call: TRBJ1-1
v_call: TRBV5-1
cdr3_length: 13
d_call: TRBD1
clone_size: -
cdr3_nt: TGCGCCAGCAGCTCGTTGGACAGGGGGCAGGCTTTCTTT
cdr3_aa: CASSSLDRGQAFF

j_call: TRBJ2-7
v_call: TRBV7-9
cdr3_length: 13
d_call: TRBD2
clone_size: -
cdr3_nt: TGTGCCAGCCGCGGGGGACCGGCCTACGAGCAGTACTTC
cdr3_aa: CASRGGPAYEQYF

j_call: TRBJ2-4
v_call: TRBV2
cdr3_length: 16
d_call: TRBD1
clone_size: -
cdr3_nt: TGTGCCAGCAGTTCCGGACAGGGGACGGGCAAAAACATTCAGTACTTC
cdr3_aa: CASSSGQGTGKNIQYF

j_call: TRBJ2-5
v_call: TRBV5-1
cdr3_length: 19
d_call: TRBD2
clone_size: -
cdr3_nt: TGCGCCAGCAGCTTGGCCTCTTTGGCTAGCGGGTCCTTAGGGGAGACCCAGTACTTC
cdr3_aa: CASSLASLASGSLGETQYF

j_call: TRBJ2-1
v_call: TRBV6-5
cdr3_length: 15
d_call: TRBD2
clone_size: -
cdr3_nt: TGTGCCAGCAGTACCGGACTAGCGGCTTACAATGAGCAGTTCTTC
cdr3_aa: CASSTGLAAYNEQFF

j_call: TRBJ1-1
v_call: TRBV5-1
cdr3_length: 15
d_call: TRBD1
clone_size: -
cdr3_nt: TGCGCCAGCAGAAACAGGACAGGAGGGAACACTGAAGCTTTCTTT
cdr3_aa: CASRNRTGGNTEAFF

j_call: TRBJ2-3
v_call: TRBV7-8
cdr3_length: 12
d_call: TRBD2
clone_size: -
cdr3_nt: TGTGCCAGCGGGTTGGGGGGGGATACGCAGTATTTT
cdr3_aa: CASGLGGDTQYF

j_call: TRBJ2-3
v_call: TRBV27
cdr3_length: 15
d_call: -
clone_size: -
cdr3_nt: TGTGCCAGCAGTTTATTGCCGGACTTCTTGGATACGCAGTATTTT
cdr3_aa: CASSLLPDFLDTQYF

j_call: TRBJ1-2
v_call: TRBV28
cdr3_length: 16
d_call: -
clone_size: -
cdr3_nt: TGTGCCAGCATTCCCGCGACAGGTTCGGGGATCGTAAGCTACACCTTC
cdr3_aa: CASIPATGSGIVSYTF

j_call: TRBJ1-5
v_call: TRBV7-9
cdr3_length: 14
d_call: TRBD1
clone_size: few
cdr3_nt: TGTTCCAGCAGCCTAGCCGAGGGGGCTCAGCCCCAGCATTTT
cdr3_aa: CSSSLAEGAQPQHF

j_call: TRBJ2-1
v_call: TRBV5-8
cdr3_length: 17
d_call: TRBD2
clone_size: -
cdr3_nt: TGTGCCAGCAGCTTGGGGGAGCTAGCGGATTTCTACAATGAGCAGTTCTTC
cdr3_aa: CASSLGELADFYNEQFF

j_call: TRBJ2-7
v_call: TRBV13
cdr3_length: 18
d_call: -
clone_size: -
cdr3_nt: TGTGCCAGCAGCTCCCCCGGTTCCTGGACAGCAGAAGGCTACGAGCAGTACTTC
cdr3_aa: CASSSPGSWTAEGYEQYF

j_call: TRBJ2-7
v_call: TRBV5-1
cdr3_length: 20
d_call: TRBD2
clone_size: -
cdr3_nt: TGCGCCAGCAGCGGGTATGTACAGGGAGGACTAGCGGGAGTGGCCTACGAGCAGTACTTC
cdr3_aa: CASSGYVQGGLAGVAYEQYF

j_call: TRBJ2-3
v_call: TRBV4-3
cdr3_length: 17
d_call: TRBD1
clone_size: -
cdr3_nt: TGCGCCAGCAGCCAAGATCTAACAGGGGGCGAAGGAGATACGCAGTATTTT
cdr3_aa: CASSQDLTGGEGDTQYF

j_call: TRBJ2-1
v_call: TRBV7-8
cdr3_length: 15
d_call: TRBD2
clone_size: -
cdr3_nt: TGTGCCAGCAGTGGGACTACCCTCTCCTACAATGAGCAGTTCTTC
cdr3_aa: CASSGTTLSYNEQFF

j_call: TRBJ1-5
v_call: TRBV28
cdr3_length: 13
d_call: -
clone_size: -
cdr3_nt: TGTGCCAGCAGCCGGGACCGGGGGCAGCCCCAGCATTTT
cdr3_aa: CASSRDRGQPQHF

j_call: TRBJ2-2
v_call: TRBV7-7
cdr3_length: 13
d_call: -
clone_size: -
cdr3_nt: TGTGCCAGCAGCCTTAGGGGAACCGGGGAGCTGTTTTTT
cdr3_aa: CASSLRGTGELFF

j_call: TRBJ1-1
v_call: TRBV28
cdr3_length: 15
d_call: -
clone_size: -
cdr3_nt: TGTGCCAGCAGCGTGGCGGGGGCAGGGGCCACTGAAGCTTTCTTT
cdr3_aa: CASSVAGAGATEAFF